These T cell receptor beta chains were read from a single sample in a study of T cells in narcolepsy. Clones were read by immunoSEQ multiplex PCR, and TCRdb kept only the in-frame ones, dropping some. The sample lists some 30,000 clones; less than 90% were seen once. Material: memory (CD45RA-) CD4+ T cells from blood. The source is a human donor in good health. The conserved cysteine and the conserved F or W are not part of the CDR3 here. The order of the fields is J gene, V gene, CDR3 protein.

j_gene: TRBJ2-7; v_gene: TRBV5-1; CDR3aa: ASSSGQGGDEQY
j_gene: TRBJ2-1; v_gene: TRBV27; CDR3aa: ASSLMGQGTNEQF
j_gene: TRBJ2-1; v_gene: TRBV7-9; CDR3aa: ASSPGGDYNEQF
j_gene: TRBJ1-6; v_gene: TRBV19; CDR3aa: ASRAGTGVDNSPLH
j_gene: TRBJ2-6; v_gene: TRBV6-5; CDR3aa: ASSYERHSGANVLT
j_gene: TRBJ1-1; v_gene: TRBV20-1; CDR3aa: SVQGDEAF
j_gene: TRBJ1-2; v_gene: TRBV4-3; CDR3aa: ASSQPMGQGVSGYT
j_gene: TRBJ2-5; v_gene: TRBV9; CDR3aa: ASSALGQEGGTQY
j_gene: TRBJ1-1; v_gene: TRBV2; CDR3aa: ASSEARNTEAF
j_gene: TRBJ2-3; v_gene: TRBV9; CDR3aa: ASSPGTLGEDTQY
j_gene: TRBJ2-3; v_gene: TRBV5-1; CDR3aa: ASSALPRSTDTQY
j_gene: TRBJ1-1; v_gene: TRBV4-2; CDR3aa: ASSRQTDNTEAF
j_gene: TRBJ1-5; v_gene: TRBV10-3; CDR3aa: ARCGQPQH
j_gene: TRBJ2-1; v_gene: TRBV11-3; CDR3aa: ASSSGPRGEQF
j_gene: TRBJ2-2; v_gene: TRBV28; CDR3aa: ASSFGSGWTGELF
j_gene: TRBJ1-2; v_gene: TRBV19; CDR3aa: ASASRDRVNYGYT
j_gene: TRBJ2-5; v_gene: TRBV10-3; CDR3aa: AISESGGLQETQY
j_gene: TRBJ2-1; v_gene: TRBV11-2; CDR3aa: ASSLGSRSPYNEQF
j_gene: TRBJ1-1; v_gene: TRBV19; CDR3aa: ASSITGVNTEAF
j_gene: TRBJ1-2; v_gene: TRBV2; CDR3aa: ASSRLEGYGYT
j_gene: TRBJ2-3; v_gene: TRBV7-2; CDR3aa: ASSSSTDTQY